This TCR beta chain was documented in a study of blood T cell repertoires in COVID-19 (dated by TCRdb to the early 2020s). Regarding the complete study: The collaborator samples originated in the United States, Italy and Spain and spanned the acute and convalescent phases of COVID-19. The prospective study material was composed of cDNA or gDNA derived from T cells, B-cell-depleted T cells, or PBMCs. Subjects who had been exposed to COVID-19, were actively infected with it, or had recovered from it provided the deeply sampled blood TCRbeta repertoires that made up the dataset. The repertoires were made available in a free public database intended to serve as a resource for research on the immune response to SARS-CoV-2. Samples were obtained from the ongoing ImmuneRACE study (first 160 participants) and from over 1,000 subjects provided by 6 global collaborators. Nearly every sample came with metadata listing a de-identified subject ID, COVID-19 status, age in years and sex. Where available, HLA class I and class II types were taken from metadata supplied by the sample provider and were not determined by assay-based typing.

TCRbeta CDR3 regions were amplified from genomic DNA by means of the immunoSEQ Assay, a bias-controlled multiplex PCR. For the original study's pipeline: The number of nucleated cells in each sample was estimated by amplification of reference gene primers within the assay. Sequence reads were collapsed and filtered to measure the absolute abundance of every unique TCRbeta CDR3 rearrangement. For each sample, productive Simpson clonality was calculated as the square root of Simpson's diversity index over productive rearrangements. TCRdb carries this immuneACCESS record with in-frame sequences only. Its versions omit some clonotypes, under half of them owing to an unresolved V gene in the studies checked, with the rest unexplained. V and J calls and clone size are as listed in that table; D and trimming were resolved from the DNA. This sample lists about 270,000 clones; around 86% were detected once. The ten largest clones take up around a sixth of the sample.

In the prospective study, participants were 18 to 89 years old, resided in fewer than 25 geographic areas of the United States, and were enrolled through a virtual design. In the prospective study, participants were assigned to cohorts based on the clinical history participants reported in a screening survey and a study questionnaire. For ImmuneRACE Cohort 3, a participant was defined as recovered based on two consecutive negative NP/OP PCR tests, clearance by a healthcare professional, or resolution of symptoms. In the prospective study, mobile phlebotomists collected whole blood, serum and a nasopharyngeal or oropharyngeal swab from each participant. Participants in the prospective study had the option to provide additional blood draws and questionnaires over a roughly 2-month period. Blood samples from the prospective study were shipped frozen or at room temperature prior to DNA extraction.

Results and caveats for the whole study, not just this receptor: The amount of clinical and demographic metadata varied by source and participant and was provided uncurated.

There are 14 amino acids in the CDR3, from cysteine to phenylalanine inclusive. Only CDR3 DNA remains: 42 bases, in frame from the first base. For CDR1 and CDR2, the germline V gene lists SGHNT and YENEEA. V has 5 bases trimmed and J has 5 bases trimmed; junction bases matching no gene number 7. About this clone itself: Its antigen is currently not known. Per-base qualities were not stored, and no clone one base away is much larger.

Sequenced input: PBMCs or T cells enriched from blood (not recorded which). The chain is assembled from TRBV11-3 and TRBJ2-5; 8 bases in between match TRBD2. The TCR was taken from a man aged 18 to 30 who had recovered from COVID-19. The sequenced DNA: TGTGCCAGCAGCCCCAGCGGGAGCAGGGAGACCCAGTACTTC. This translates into CASSPSGSRETQYF.